These 5 T cell receptor beta chains originate from one sample sequenced in a study of shared clonotypes between healthy human individuals. Data came from immunoSEQ multiplex PCR; TCRdb stores just in-frame clones and leaves some out. The sample includes 2 million to 2.5 million clones, 90% to 97% of them seen just once. Input material: naive CD4+ T cells sorted from blood. Subset defined: CD45RA+ positively selected. These receptors came from a man aged 18 to 35 in good health.

V usage is TRBV6-1 and J usage is TRBJ2-7; possibly TRBD1 for D (6 bases). CDR3 length equals 14 residues. CDR1 and CDR2 from the germline V gene are MNHNS and SASEGT. Trimming shortened V by 3 bases and J by 3 bases, and 12 bases separated the two germline ends. The CDR3 DNA follows: TGTGCCAGCAGTGATCTAGGGGACAACTACGAGCAGTACTTC. It encodes CASSDLGDNYEQYF.

The V call is TRBV5-6, the J call TRBJ1-5, with D possibly matching TRBD1 (6 bases). The CDR3 is 14 amino acids. Per the germline V gene, CDR1 is SGHDT and CDR2 is YYEEEE. The V gene lost 3 bases and the J gene lost 7 bases, with 14 bases spanning the gap. The CDR3 is CASSYQARGQPQHF. CDR3 nucleotides: TGTGCCAGCAGCTATCAGGCGAGGGGGCAGCCCCAGCATTTT.

The chain joins TRBV7-3 to TRBJ1-2; 9 bases line up with TRBD1. The V gene's germline CDR1 is SGHTA and CDR2 FQGTGA. The CDR3 loop spans 17 amino acids. The J segment lost 0 bases and the V segment lost 3 bases, leaving 8 bases of the junction unmatched. The CDR3 sequence: CASSLGQGIRANYGYTF. CDR3 coding DNA: TGTGCCAGCAGCTTGGGACAGGGAATAAGGGCTAACTATGGCTACACCTTC.

CDR3 residues: CASGRGQSYEQYF. The CDR3 DNA follows: TGCGCTAGTGGTAGAGGGCAGTCCTACGAGCAGTACTTC. The rearrangement uses TRBV5-1 and TRBJ2-7; D possibly corresponds to TRBD2 (5 bases). Germline V gene sequence: CDR1 SGHRS, CDR2 YFSETQ. This CDR3 contains 13 residues.

The chain carries TRBV25-1 and TRBJ1-1; the match to TRBD1 covers 9 bases. Germline loops: CDR1 MGHDK, CDR2 SYGVNS. V trimming: 5 bases; J trimming: 4 bases; junction bases outside the gene matches: 8. This CDR3 is built from 15 residues. Here the CDR3 reads CASSTAGTGRTEAFF. The CDR3 DNA reads as TGTGCCAGCAGTACCGCCGGGACAGGGCGCACTGAAGCTTTCTTT.